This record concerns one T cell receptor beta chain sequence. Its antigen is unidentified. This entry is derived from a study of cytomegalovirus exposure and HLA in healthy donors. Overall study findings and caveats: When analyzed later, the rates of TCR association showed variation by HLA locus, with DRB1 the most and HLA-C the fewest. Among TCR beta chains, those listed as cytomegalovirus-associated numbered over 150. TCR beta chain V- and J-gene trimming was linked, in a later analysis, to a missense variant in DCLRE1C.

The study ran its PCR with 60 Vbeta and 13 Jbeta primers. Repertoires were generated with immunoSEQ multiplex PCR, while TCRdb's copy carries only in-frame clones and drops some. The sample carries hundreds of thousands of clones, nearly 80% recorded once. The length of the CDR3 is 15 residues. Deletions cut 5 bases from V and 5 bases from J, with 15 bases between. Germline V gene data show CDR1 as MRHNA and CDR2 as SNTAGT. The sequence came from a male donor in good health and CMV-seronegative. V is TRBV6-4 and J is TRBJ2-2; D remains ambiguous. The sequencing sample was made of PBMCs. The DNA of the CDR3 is TGTGCCAGCAGTCCCGTTGGGTCGGAGACCGGGGAGCTGTTTTTT. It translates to CASSPVGSETGELFF.